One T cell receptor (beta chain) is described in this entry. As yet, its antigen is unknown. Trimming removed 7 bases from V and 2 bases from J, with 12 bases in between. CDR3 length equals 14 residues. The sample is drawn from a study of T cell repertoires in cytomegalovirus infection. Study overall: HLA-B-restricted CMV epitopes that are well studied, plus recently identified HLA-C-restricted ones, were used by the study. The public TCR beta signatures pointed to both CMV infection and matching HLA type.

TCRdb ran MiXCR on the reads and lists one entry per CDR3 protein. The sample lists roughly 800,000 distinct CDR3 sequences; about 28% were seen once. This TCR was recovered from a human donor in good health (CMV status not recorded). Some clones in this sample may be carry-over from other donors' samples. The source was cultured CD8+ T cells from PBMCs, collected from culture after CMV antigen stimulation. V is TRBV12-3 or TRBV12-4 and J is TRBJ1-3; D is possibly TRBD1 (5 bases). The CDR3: CASNDGGTGNTIYF. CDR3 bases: TGTGCCAGCAATGACGGGGGGACTGGAAACACCATATATTTT.